The 10 T cell receptor beta chains listed next were all sequenced from one sample in a study of cytomegalovirus exposure and HLA in healthy donors. The PCR contained 60 Vbeta and 13 Jbeta primers. Assay: immunoSEQ multiplex PCR; the TCRdb copy retains only in-frame clones and omits some. Altogether some 150,000 clones are present, about 80% being singletons, with the ten largest covering 6.3%. Material: PBMCs. The receptors stem from a man aged 35-49 years in good health and CMV-seropositive.

V and J are TRBV6-4 and TRBJ2-7; 8 bases map to TRBD2. Germline V gene sequence: CDR1 MRHNA, CDR2 SNTAGT. The CDR3 loop spans 15 amino acids. The V and J ends lost 6 bases and 2 bases, in that order; junction bases with no gene match: 9. The CDR3 loop reads CASREGLGPTYEQYF. The CDR3 DNA follows: TGTGCCAGCAGGGAGGGACTAGGCCCTACCTACGAGCAGTACTTC.

A remark on this clone: The same CDR3 arises from other DNA sequences in this sample as well. The chain couples TRBV5-1 to TRBJ2-3; no reliable D call. V was clipped by 4 bases and J by 2 bases, with 14 bases between them. CDR1 SGHRS and CDR2 YFSETQ come from the germline V gene. The CDR3 consists of 15 residues. DNA of the CDR3: TGCGCCAGCAGCCTGAGTATCGGTTACACAGATACGCAGTATTTT. Its protein product is CASSLSIGYTDTQYF. Full variable domain (outside the CDR3, taken from reference TRBV5-1 and TRBJ2-3): KAGVTQTPRYLIKTRGQQVTLSCSPISGHRSVSWYQQTPGQGLQFLFEYFSETQRNKGNFPGRFSGRQFSNSRSEMNVSTLELGDSALYLCASSLSIGYTDTQYFGPGTRLTVL.

The chain joins TRBV19 to TRBJ2-3; maybe TRBD1 (6 bases). The germline gives CDR1 LNHDA, CDR2 SQIVND (reference sequence). The V end was cut by 3 bases, the J end by 5 bases, with 12 bases between. CDR3 length: 14 amino acids. DNA of the CDR3: TGTGCCAGTAGTATTACAGGGAACGAAGATACGCAGTATTTT. It is translated as CASSITGNEDTQYF.

V is TRBV2 and J is TRBJ1-5; 7 bases agree with TRBD1. The ends lost 7 bases at V and 9 bases at J; junction bases unmatched: 12. CDR1 SNHLY and CDR2 FYNNEI come from the germline V gene. The CDR3 loop spans 14 amino acids. CDR3 sequence (DNA): TGTGCCAGCACAGGGGGGCGCTCGATAGGGCCCCAGCATTTT. Its translation: CASTGGRSIGPQHF.

A single count supports this clone. This chain connects TRBV6-5 to TRBJ1-1; a weak D match, TRBD1 (5 bases). Looked up from germline, CDR1 is MNHEY and CDR2 is SVGAGI. The CDR3 consists of 13 residues. The V end was cut by 0 bases, the J end by 4 bases, with 6 bases between. The CDR3 loop is CASSYSRVTEAFF. The CDR3 nucleotides are TGTGCCAGCAGTTACTCCAGGGTCACTGAAGCTTTCTTT.

This rearrangement joins TRBV20-1 to TRBJ2-3; 7 positions match TRBD1. The CDR3 has 11 residues. The V gene end was trimmed by 8 bases and the J gene end by 4 bases; junction bases not matched to a gene: 3. Germline V gene data show CDR1 as DFQATT and CDR2 as SNEGSKA (reference sequence). The CDR3 protein is CSFTGADTQYF. In nucleotides, the CDR3 is TGCAGTTTTACAGGGGCAGATACGCAGTATTTT.

The chain joins TRBV14 to TRBJ2-7; 7 bases fit TRBD2. The J segment lost 4 bases and the V segment lost 1 base, leaving 7 bases of the junction unmatched. The CDR3 extends over 15 amino acids. Germline CDR1 and CDR2: SGHDN and FVKESK. The CDR3 DNA follows: TGTGCCAGCAGCCAAGGGGCTCGCGGGAGTTACGAGCAGTACTTC. It encodes CASSQGARGSYEQYF.

This clone was counted a single time. The chain uses TRBV7-9 and TRBJ2-5; D perhaps matches TRBD1 (5 bases). The germline gives CDR1 SEHNR, CDR2 FQNEAQ (reference sequence). CDR3 length: 16 residues. Trimming removed 1 base from V and 5 bases from J, with 17 bases in between. Written as DNA, the CDR3 is TGTGCCAGCAGCTTAGTGCCCTCGAGCAACAGGGAGACCCAGTACTTC. It yields the protein CASSLVPSSNRETQYF.

This chain joins TRBV5-1 and TRBJ2-2; weak D call: TRBD2 (5 bases). This CDR3 is 15 amino acids long. Germline V lookup: CDR1 SGHRS, CDR2 YFSETQ. The V end lost 0 bases, the J end lost 7 bases, and 13 bases lay between the germline ends. The DNA of the CDR3 is TGCGCCAGCAGCTTGGGGCCCTTAGGGAGCGGGGAGCTGTTTTTT. Translated, it gives CASSLGPLGSGELFF. Full variable domain (remainder filled in from reference TRBV5-1 and TRBJ2-2): KAGVTQTPRYLIKTRGQQVTLSCSPISGHRSVSWYQQTPGQGLQFLFEYFSETQRNKGNFPGRFSGRQFSNSRSEMNVSTLELGDSALYLCASSLGPLGSGELFFGEGSRLTVL.

The chain uses TRBV4-2 and TRBJ2-3; 7 bases are shared with TRBD2. The CDR3 extends over 16 amino acids. V was pared by 4 bases and J by 0 bases, with 7 bases of the junction left unmatched. Germline V gene lookup returns CDR1 LGHNA and CDR2 YNFKEQ. The CDR3 DNA is TGTGCCAGCAGCCCGATGGCGGGAGCGAGCACAGATACGCAGTATTTT. Translation gives CASSPMAGASTDTQYF.